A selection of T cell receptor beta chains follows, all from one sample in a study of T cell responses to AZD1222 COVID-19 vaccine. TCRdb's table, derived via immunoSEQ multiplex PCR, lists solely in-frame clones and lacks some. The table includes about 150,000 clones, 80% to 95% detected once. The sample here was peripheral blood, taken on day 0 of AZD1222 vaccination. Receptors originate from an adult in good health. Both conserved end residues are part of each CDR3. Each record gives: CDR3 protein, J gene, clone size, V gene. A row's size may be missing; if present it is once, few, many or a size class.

CDR3: CASSTGTGYTEAFF
J: TRBJ1-1
size: NA
V: TRBV28

CDR3: CASSPGTSGSEQYF
J: TRBJ2-7
size: NA
V: TRBV27

CDR3: CASSSLNRVVNTEAFF
J: TRBJ1-1
size: NA
V: TRBV7-3

CDR3: CATSDGTGTNLYEQYF
J: TRBJ2-7
size: NA
V: TRBV24-1

CDR3: CGSGGGSKTQYF
J: TRBJ2-5
size: once
V: TRBV28

CDR3: CASSLVGQGNYEQYF
J: TRBJ2-7
size: few
V: TRBV5-5

CDR3: CASRRLTSGNTIYF
J: TRBJ1-3
size: NA
V: TRBV6-5

CDR3: CASIPGGAPNEKLFF
J: TRBJ1-4
size: NA
V: TRBV28

CDR3: CASSYTGTLDTGELFF
J: TRBJ2-2
size: NA
V: TRBV6-5

CDR3: CASSQDGGTGYNTEAFF
J: TRBJ1-1
size: NA
V: TRBV14

CDR3: CASSFYRPASTGELFF
J: TRBJ2-2
size: NA
V: TRBV6-5

CDR3: CASSHPGTYGYTF
J: TRBJ1-2
size: NA
V: TRBV4-3

CDR3: CATSRVANTEAFF
J: TRBJ1-1
size: NA
V: TRBV15

CDR3: CASSEKQGLDYGYTF
J: TRBJ1-2
size: NA
V: TRBV6-1

CDR3: CASNRGRGETQYF
J: TRBJ2-5
size: once
V: TRBV5-1

CDR3: CASSATGFTDTQYF
J: TRBJ2-3
size: NA
V: TRBV9

CDR3: CASSLFDRGDEQYF
J: TRBJ2-7
size: NA
V: TRBV27

CDR3: CASSHRRGRVTNTEAFF
J: TRBJ1-1
size: once
V: TRBV3-1/TRBV3-2

CDR3: CATKGTANTGELFF
J: TRBJ2-2
size: NA
V: TRBV2

CDR3: CATSGRGPLEPQHF
J: TRBJ1-5
size: NA
V: TRBV24-1

CDR3: CASSLGPGYEQFF
J: TRBJ2-1
size: NA
V: TRBV3-1/TRBV3-2

CDR3: CASSLDQGSQPQHF
J: TRBJ1-5
size: NA
V: TRBV5-1

CDR3: CASSSWVGNTIYF
J: TRBJ1-3
size: NA
V: TRBV3-1/TRBV3-2

CDR3: CASRGRTEAFF
J: TRBJ1-1
size: NA
V: TRBV2

CDR3: CASRLRQGAAYGYTF
J: TRBJ1-2
size: NA
V: TRBV28

CDR3: CASSSHTGELFF
J: TRBJ2-2
size: NA
V: TRBV6-5

CDR3: CASSGGRNTEAFF
J: TRBJ1-1
size: NA
V: TRBV12-3/TRBV12-4

CDR3: CASSLGGQGLEAFF
J: TRBJ1-1
size: NA
V: TRBV7-2

CDR3: CATSDSVGTGDGYTF
J: TRBJ1-2
size: NA
V: TRBV24-1

CDR3: CASRHGVRGSYEQYF
J: TRBJ2-7
size: NA
V: TRBV27

CDR3: CASSVATSGITDTQYF
J: TRBJ2-3
size: NA
V: TRBV9

CDR3: CASSLGLAGEQFF
J: TRBJ2-1
size: NA
V: TRBV11-2

CDR3: CASSQATSGRNEQFF
J: TRBJ2-1
size: NA
V: TRBV4-2

CDR3: CASDRDRGMNTEAFF
J: TRBJ1-1
size: NA
V: TRBV2

CDR3: CASSYGETGPEQYF
J: TRBJ2-7
size: NA
V: TRBV6-5

CDR3: CASSYDVKMDEQFF
J: TRBJ2-1
size: NA
V: TRBV6-5

CDR3: CATGLASYNEQFF
J: TRBJ2-1
size: once
V: TRBV6-5

CDR3: CASRTGTSESYEQYF
J: TRBJ2-7
size: NA
V: TRBV2

CDR3: CAWKADTTEAFF
J: TRBJ1-1
size: NA
V: TRBV30

CDR3: CASSLGQGVYEQYF
J: TRBJ2-7
size: NA
V: TRBV7-2

CDR3: CASSVGLGPTDTQYF
J: TRBJ2-3
size: NA
V: TRBV6-4

CDR3: CARSSGGRGHSGELFF
J: TRBJ2-2
size: once
V: TRBV5-3

CDR3: CASSLGRATNEKLFF
J: TRBJ1-4
size: NA
V: TRBV7-9

CDR3: CSVRFPESGRAYNEQFF
J: TRBJ2-1
size: NA
V: TRBV29-1

CDR3: CASSVTSGRASGTDTQYF
J: TRBJ2-3
size: NA
V: TRBV2

CDR3: CASSPPGASEQYF
J: TRBJ2-7
size: NA
V: TRBV12-3/TRBV12-4

CDR3: CASSDGQTERYEQYF
J: TRBJ2-7
size: NA
V: TRBV10-1

CDR3: CASTSGTTNTEAFF
J: TRBJ1-1
size: NA
V: TRBV10-2

CDR3: CASSLIPGGNEQFF
J: TRBJ2-1
size: NA
V: TRBV7-3

CDR3: CASNQGMNTEAFF
J: TRBJ1-1
size: NA
V: TRBV6-6